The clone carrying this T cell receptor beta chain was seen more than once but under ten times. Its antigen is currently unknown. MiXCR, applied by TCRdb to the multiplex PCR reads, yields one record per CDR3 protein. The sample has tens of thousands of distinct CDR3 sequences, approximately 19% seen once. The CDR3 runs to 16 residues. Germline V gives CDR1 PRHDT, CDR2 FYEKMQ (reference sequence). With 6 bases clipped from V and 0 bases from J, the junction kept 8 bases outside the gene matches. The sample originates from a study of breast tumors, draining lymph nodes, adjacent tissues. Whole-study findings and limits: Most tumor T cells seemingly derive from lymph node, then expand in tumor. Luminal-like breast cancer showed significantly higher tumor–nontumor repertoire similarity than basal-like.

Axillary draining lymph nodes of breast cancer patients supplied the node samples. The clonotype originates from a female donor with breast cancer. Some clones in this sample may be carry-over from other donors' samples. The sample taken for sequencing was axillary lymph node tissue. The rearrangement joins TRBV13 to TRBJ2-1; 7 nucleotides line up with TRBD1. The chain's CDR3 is CASRDGGQSSYNEQFF. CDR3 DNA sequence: TGTGCCAGCAGGGATGGGGGACAGAGCTCCTACAATGAGCAGTTCTTC.